This entry lists 27 T cell receptor beta chains sequenced from one sample in a study of T cells in Graves' hyperthyroidism and ophthalmopathy (dated 2019 in TCRdb). The library was made by multiplex PCR. Instrument on record: Illumina HiSeq 2000. Amplification of TCR beta CDR3 regions was carried out from RNA transcripts. The first round of RT-PCR for the TCR CDR3 was performed with the HTBI primer set and the Qiagen OneStep RT-PCR kit. TCRdb handled the public reads itself, with Q25 trimming in fastp and clone calling in MiXCR, and kept productive beta chains. One record per CDR3 amino acid sequence lists the most common genes and DNA. This sample has about 96,000 distinct CDR3 sequences in its table, and 51% of those were observed once. The top ten clonotypes cover around 27% of the sample. The sequencing sample was made of blood. These receptor sequences come from a woman between 35 and 50 years old with Graves' hyperthyroidism.

Regarding this clonotype: Relative to the germline gene, one junction end is altered; a read error may explain this. V gene TRBV7-3 combines with J gene TRBJ2-5; 13 bases agree with TRBD2. Germline V CDR1 and CDR2: SGHTA, FQGTGA. This CDR3 spans 12 amino acids. CDR3 sequence reads: CASSLRLAGGEF. The CDR3 bases are TGCGCCAGCAGTCTCAGACTAGCGGGAGGAGAATTC.

This chain joins TRBV28 and TRBJ2-6; no clear D gene. CDR1 and CDR2 from the germline V gene are MDHEN and SYDVKM. CDR3 length equals 13 residues. V was clipped by 4 bases and J by 4 bases, with 5 bases between them. The CDR3 region is CASSSTGANVLTF. The CDR3 nucleotides read TGTGCCAGCAGTTCTACCGGGGCCAACGTCCTGACTTTC.

This clonotype was seen repeatedly, ten times or more. For the CDR3, the DNA is TGTGCCAGCAGCTTAGATTCAGGGTACACCGGGGAGCTGTTTTTT. Translating gives CASSLDSGYTGELFF. The V gene is TRBV7-8, the J gene TRBJ2-2; possibly TRBD1 for D (5 bases). Per the germline V gene, CDR1 is SGHVS and CDR2 is FQNEAQ. The CDR3 contains 15 residues. Trimming shortened V by 1 base and J by 3 bases, and 9 bases separated the two germline ends.

J is TRBJ1-5 and V is TRBV29-1; 10 nucleotides match TRBD1. V dropped 6 bases and J dropped 7; count of bases not matched to a gene: 6. CDR1 is SQVTM, CDR2 ANQGSEA, per germline. The CDR3 contains 13 residues. The CDR3 DNA reads TGCAGCGTCGGGACAGGGGATGGGCAGCCCCAGCATTTT. It translates to CSVGTGDGQPQHF. The entire variable domain, with the rest obtained from reference TRBV29-1 and TRBJ1-5, is as follows: SAVISQKPSRDICQRGTSLTIQCQVDSQVTMMFWYRQQPGQSLTLIATANQGSEATYESGFVIDKFPISRPNLTFSTLTVSNMSPEDSSIYLCSVGTGDGQPQHFGDGTRLSIL.

This clonotype has only one observation. This may be a read error: a much more frequent sequence differs by one nucleotide. The chain carries TRBV19 and TRBJ2-7; TRBD1 aligns across 7 bases. J lost 3 bases, V lost 3 bases, and 8 bases had no gene match. CDR1 LNHDA and CDR2 SQIVND come from the germline V gene (reference sequence). There are 15 residues in the CDR3. The CDR3 loop reads CASSIGRGYFYEQYF. Written as DNA, the CDR3 is TGTGCCAGTAGTATTGGCAGGGGGTATTTCTACGAGCAGTACTTC.

The gene calls are TRBV10-2 and TRBJ2-2; maybe TRBD1 (6 bases). There are 13 residues in the CDR3. Per germline, CDR1 WSHSY and CDR2 SAAADI. Trimming cost V 3 bases and J 8 bases, with 10 bases left between them. CDR3 nucleotides: TGCGCCAGCAGTGAAGAAGGGGGAGGGGAGCTGTTTTTT. It yields the protein CASSEEGGGELFF.

This clonotype has just one count. The gene calls are TRBV19 and TRBJ1-5, with TRBD1 matching 7 bases. The junction had 5 bases not matched to a gene; V was cut back by 5 bases and J by 1 base. Per germline, CDR1 LNHDA and CDR2 SQIVND (reference sequence). This CDR3 is 15 amino acids long. The CDR3 is CASSGRQGSNQPQHF. CDR3 bases: TGTGCCAGTAGTGGCCGACAGGGAAGCAATCAGCCCCAGCATTTT.

The chain recombines TRBV14 with TRBJ1-4; 10 positions match TRBD1. CDR1 is SGHDN, CDR2 FVKESK, per germline. The CDR3 has 14 amino acids. With V trimmed by 3 bases and J by 6 bases, 1 base remained unmatched. CDR3: CASSQGTGDEKLFF. In DNA form, the CDR3 reads TGTGCCAGCAGCCAGGGGACAGGGGATGAAAAACTGTTTTTT.

This rearrangement joins TRBV7-2 to TRBJ2-7, with unresolved D. The V and J ends lost 3 bases and 2 bases respectively, with 11 bases between them. This CDR3 has 14 residues. Germline CDR1 is SGHTA and CDR2 is FQGNSA. CDR3 sequence (DNA): TGTGCCAGCAGCTTTCGGCTAGTCCCCTACGAGCAGTACTTC. Translation: CASSFRLVPYEQYF.

The rearrangement joins TRBV7-2 to TRBJ2-4; TRBD2 is a possible D gene (6 bases). Germline V gene data show CDR1 as SGHTA and CDR2 as FQGNSA. The CDR3 has 12 residues. V was trimmed by 5 bases and J by 13 bases, leaving 15 bases between them. The CDR3 loop reads CASSLPRDSQYF. The DNA of the CDR3 is TGTGCCAGCAGCCTACCTCGGGACTCCCAGTACTTC.

Turning to this clonotype: Germline and junction disagree at one end, which may indicate a read error. V is TRBV7-2 and J is TRBJ2-5; TRBD2 matches 14 bases. The CDR3 sequence is 15 residues long. Germline CDR1 is SGHTA and CDR2 is FQGNSA. CDR3 in DNA: TGCGCCAGCAGCCATGGGACTAGCGGGAGTGAGACCCAGTACTTC. Protein: CASSHGTSGSETQYF.

This clonotype was observed at least ten times. This rearrangement joins TRBV28 to TRBJ2-7; D may be TRBD1 or TRBD2 (5 bases each). Trimming shortened V by 3 bases and J by 0 bases, and 9 bases separated the two germline ends. CDR3 length: 14 amino acids. Germline lookup yields CDR1 MDHEN and CDR2 SYDVKM. The CDR3 DNA reads as TGTGCCAGCAGTTTTGCAGGGACCTCCTACGAGCAGTACTTC. Its translation: CASSFAGTSYEQYF.

The chain uses TRBV27 and TRBJ1-1; D ambiguous. V lost 3 bases and J 1 base, leaving 15 bases between the germline ends. The CDR3 loop spans 16 amino acids. CDR1 and CDR2 (germline): MNHEY, SMNVEV (reference sequence). CDR3 DNA: TGTGCCAGCAGTTTCTTCTCCACTAACACGAACACTGAAGCTTTCTTT. Translating gives CASSFFSTNTNTEAFF.

V is TRBV2 and J is TRBJ1-4; no reliable D call. Germline CDR1 reads SNHLY; CDR2 reads FYNNEI. With 5 bases removed from V and 8 bases from J, the gap between germline ends came to 21 bases. The CDR3 runs to 16 residues. CDR3 protein: CASSSGSADTEEKLFF. The CDR3 coding sequence is TGTGCCAGCAGTAGCGGGAGTGCCGACACTGAAGAAAAACTGTTTTTT.

The chain employs TRBV29-1 and TRBJ1-1; D perhaps matches TRBD1 (5 bases). Germline V gene lookup returns CDR1 SQVTM and CDR2 ANQGSEA. Deletions cut 6 bases from V and 0 bases from J, with 11 bases between. The CDR3 loop spans 13 amino acids. The CDR3 nucleotides read TGCAGCGTGATAGGGGCTATGAACACTGAAGCTTTCTTT. Amino acids: CSVIGAMNTEAFF.

In this sample, this clonotype turned up once. The chain uses TRBV7-3 and TRBJ2-2; D unresolved. Germline CDR1 reads SGHTA; CDR2 reads FQGTGA. Trimming cost V 7 bases and J 8 bases, with 8 bases left between them. The CDR3 is 11 residues long. CDR3 amino acids: CASTSWGELFF. Written as DNA, the CDR3 is TGTGCCAGCACCTCCTGGGGGGAGCTGTTTTTT.

The table lists this clonotype with many counts. The chain has TRBV2 and TRBJ2-3, with a weak D call TRBD2 (5 bases). Germline CDR1 reads SNHLY; CDR2 reads FYNNEI. V lost 3 bases to trimming and J lost 10 bases, with 14 bases between them. The CDR3 extends over 13 amino acids. The CDR3 loop is CASSDRRTPPQYF. The CDR3 DNA reads as TGTGCCAGCAGTGACCGAAGGACTCCCCCGCAGTATTTT.

This clonotype came up many times. The rearrangement links TRBV10-1 to TRBJ2-6; the D is unclear. The CDR3 contains 13 residues. V dropped 8 bases and J dropped 4 bases, with 9 bases sitting between them. Germline-derived CDR1 and CDR2 are WNHNN and SYGVQD (reference sequence). CDR3 coding DNA: TGCGCCAGCGGGTCGTCAGGGGCCAACGTCCTGACTTTC. Translating gives CASGSSGANVLTF.

This clonotype was picked up one time. The V call is TRBV6-5, the J call TRBJ1-6, with D possibly matching TRBD1 (6 bases). The CDR3 sequence is 14 residues long. V shed 6 bases and J shed 7 bases, with 13 bases lying between them. In germline, CDR1 is MNHEY, CDR2 SVGAGI. The CDR3 here is CASRTGDKNSPLHF. In DNA form, the CDR3 reads TGTGCCAGCAGGACGGGGGACAAGAATTCACCCCTCCACTTT.

In regard to this clonotype: Since a much larger clone is just one base distant, this may be a read error. The chain couples TRBV13 to TRBJ1-2; D gene unclear. Germline V CDR1 and CDR2: PRHDT, FYEKMQ (reference sequence). The V and J ends lost 8 bases and 4 bases respectively, with 17 bases between them. The CDR3 is 14 amino acids. The CDR3 protein is CASGYGGSLYGYTF. The CDR3 DNA is TGTGCCAGCGGTTACGGTGGATCTCTCTATGGCTACACCTTC.

The chain is built from TRBV7-2 and TRBJ2-5; D call uncertain. Germline V CDR1 and CDR2: SGHTA, FQGNSA. The V and J ends lost 1 base and 5 bases respectively, with 8 bases between them. The CDR3 sequence is 13 residues long. The CDR3 protein is CASSLVIGETQYF. The CDR3, as DNA: TGTGCCAGCAGCTTAGTAATTGGGGAGACCCAGTACTTC.

For this clonotype: This sequence may be a read error, since a much larger clone differs from it by one base. V and J are TRBV19 and TRBJ2-2; D is possibly TRBD1 or TRBD2 (5 bases each). This CDR3 has 14 residues. Trimming shortened V by 7 bases and J by 2 bases, and 11 bases separated the two germline ends. Germline-derived CDR1 and CDR2 are LNHDA and SQIVND (reference sequence). The CDR3 nucleotides read TGTGCCAGTACCCGGGGCAGAAACACCGGGGAGCTGTTTTTT. This sequence encodes CASTRGRNTGELFF.

This clonotype has a count of ten or more. This chain joins TRBV19 and TRBJ1-6, with a possible D match to TRBD1 (5 bases). The CDR3 extends over 16 amino acids. Germline V CDR1 and CDR2: LNHDA, SQIVND (reference sequence). V was pared by 6 bases and J by 0 bases, with 12 bases between. CDR3 DNA sequence: TGTGCCAGTAGGGGGACGCCGAGCTCCTATAATTCACCCCTCCACTTT. Translating gives CASRGTPSSYNSPLHF.

The genes are TRBV7-9 and TRBJ1-2; 10 positions match TRBD1. The germline V gene has CDR1 SEHNR and CDR2 FQNEAQ (reference sequence). The ends lost 6 bases at V and 3 bases at J; junction bases unmatched: 7. There are 15 residues in the CDR3. DNA of the CDR3: TGTGCCAGCAGTCCTGGACAGGGGGACTACTATGGCTACACCTTC. Amino acid sequence: CASSPGQGDYYGYTF.

This clonotype has a count of ten or more. This chain joins TRBV20-1 and TRBJ1-5; 11 nucleotides match TRBD1. Germline V gives CDR1 DFQATT, CDR2 SNEGSKA (reference sequence). This CDR3 region has 16 residues. Trimming took 0 bases from V and 8 from J; bases not matched to a gene: 9. The CDR3 region has the DNA TGCAGTGCTAGAGATTGGGGACAGGGGGAGTCGGAGCCCCAGCATTTT. As protein: CSARDWGQGESEPQHF.

The chain employs TRBV12-3 or TRBV12-4 and TRBJ1-2; perhaps TRBD1 as D (6 bases). This CDR3 contains 14 residues. Trimming left V 6 bases short and J 0 bases short, with 11 bases between. CDR3 bases: TGTGCCAGCAGGTCGACAGGTTCTAACTATGGCTACACCTTC. It codes for CASRSTGSNYGYTF.

Regarding this clonotype: A much bigger clone sits one base away, suggesting this may be a read error. CDR3 amino acids: CASGQDSQGFGSPLHF. Here the CDR3 DNA reads TGCGCCAGCGGCCAAGACAGCCAAGGATTCGGTTCACCCCTCCACTTT. The V gene is TRBV4-1, the J gene TRBJ1-6, with TRBD1 as a possible D gene (5 bases). CDR1 and CDR2 (germline): MGHRA, YSYEKL. The CDR3 spans 16 residues.